A selection of T cell receptor beta chains follows, all from one sample in a study of T cells in Graves' hyperthyroidism and ophthalmopathy. TCRdb passed the multiplex PCR reads through MiXCR, listing each CDR3 protein once. Here the sample spans over 450,000 distinct CDR3 sequences, 15% to 20% being singletons. Sample: blood. The receptors derive from a young woman with Graves' ophthalmopathy. Each CDR3 is given with its conserved first and last residue. Each record gives: J gene, clone size, D gene, V gene, CDR3 protein, CDR3 DNA. The D gene is left open where the match is weak. Size is stated for part of the rows, as once, few or many counts, or as a class when the clone is expanded.

J gene: TRBJ1-4
clone size: .
D gene: .
V gene: TRBV27
CDR3 protein: CASSNRQLNNEKLFF
CDR3 DNA: TGTGCCAGCAGTAATCGACAGCTTAATAATGAAAAACTGTTTTTT

J gene: TRBJ1-2
clone size: .
D gene: TRBD1
V gene: TRBV20-1
CDR3 protein: CSARGTGDRYGYTF
CDR3 DNA: TGCAGTGCTAGAGGGACAGGGGATCGGTATGGCTACACCTTC

J gene: TRBJ1-1
clone size: few
D gene: .
V gene: TRBV4-2
CDR3 protein: CASSQGSGTEAFF
CDR3 DNA: TGTGCCAGCAGCCAAGGTTCAGGCACTGAAGCTTTCTTT

J gene: TRBJ2-2
clone size: many
D gene: .
V gene: TRBV11-2
CDR3 protein: CASSLGEVSVNTGELFF
CDR3 DNA: TGTGCCAGCAGCTTAGGGGAGGTCTCCGTGAACACCGGGGAGCTGTTTTTT

J gene: TRBJ1-5
clone size: .
D gene: TRBD1
V gene: TRBV4-3
CDR3 protein: CASSQETGDQPQHF
CDR3 DNA: TGCGCCAGCAGCCAGGAGACAGGGGACCAGCCCCAGCATTTT

J gene: TRBJ2-7
clone size: .
D gene: TRBD1
V gene: TRBV4-1
CDR3 protein: CASRDRGSEQYF
CDR3 DNA: TGCGCCAGCAGGGACAGGGGCTCCGAGCAGTACTTC

J gene: TRBJ2-3
clone size: many
D gene: .
V gene: TRBV27
CDR3 protein: CASSLLWGNTDTQYF
CDR3 DNA: TGTGCCAGCAGTCTCCTATGGGGTAACACAGATACGCAGTATTTT

J gene: TRBJ2-7
clone size: .
D gene: TRBD2
V gene: TRBV28
CDR3 protein: CASNQAGGISEQYF
CDR3 DNA: TGTGCCAGCAACCAGGCCGGGGGGATAAGCGAGCAGTACTTC

J gene: TRBJ1-1
clone size: few
D gene: .
V gene: TRBV4-1
CDR3 protein: CASSKVQGNTEAFF
CDR3 DNA: TGCGCCAGCAGCAAAGTACAGGGGAACACTGAAGCTTTCTTT

J gene: TRBJ2-1
clone size: many
D gene: .
V gene: TRBV7-3
CDR3 protein: CASSLIGGLREQFF
CDR3 DNA: TGTGCCAGCAGCTTAATCGGGGGGCTAAGGGAGCAGTTCTTC

J gene: TRBJ2-2
clone size: .
D gene: .
V gene: TRBV9
CDR3 protein: CASSDPLGELFF
CDR3 DNA: TGTGCCAGCAGCGACCCCTTGGGGGAGCTGTTTTTT

J gene: TRBJ2-7
clone size: few
D gene: .
V gene: TRBV20-1
CDR3 protein: CSATGADSYEQYF
CDR3 DNA: TGCAGTGCTACAGGGGCGGATTCCTACGAGCAGTACTTC

J gene: TRBJ2-1
clone size: many
D gene: TRBD2
V gene: TRBV2
CDR3 protein: CASKGSIAGGIGEQFF
CDR3 DNA: TGTGCCAGCAAGGGGTCCATAGCGGGGGGAATAGGTGAGCAGTTCTTC

J gene: TRBJ1-4
clone size: many
D gene: .
V gene: TRBV11-2
CDR3 protein: CASSLDSEKLFF
CDR3 DNA: TGTGCCAGCAGCTTAGATTCCGAAAAACTGTTTTTT

J gene: TRBJ2-7
clone size: many
D gene: .
V gene: TRBV6-1
CDR3 protein: CASSPTSPSYEQYF
CDR3 DNA: TGTGCCAGCAGCCCGACTAGTCCTTCCTACGAGCAGTACTTC

J gene: TRBJ2-2
clone size: many
D gene: TRBD2
V gene: TRBV7-8
CDR3 protein: CASRKREGNTGELFF
CDR3 DNA: TGTGCCAGCAGGAAGCGGGAGGGGAACACCGGGGAGCTGTTTTTT

J gene: TRBJ2-3
clone size: many
D gene: TRBD2
V gene: TRBV20-1
CDR3 protein: CSARDPLAGAEDTQYF
CDR3 DNA: TGCAGTGCTAGAGACCCCCTAGCGGGGGCTGAAGATACGCAGTATTTT

J gene: TRBJ2-7
clone size: few
D gene: .
V gene: TRBV19
CDR3 protein: CASSTPRAGFSYEQYF
CDR3 DNA: TGTGCCAGTAGTACGCCCCGAGCGGGCTTCTCCTACGAGCAGTACTTC

J gene: TRBJ1-2
clone size: many
D gene: .
V gene: TRBV12-3/TRBV12-4
CDR3 protein: CASSNFRGDGYTF
CDR3 DNA: TGTGCCAGCAGCAACTTCAGGGGCGATGGCTACACCTTC

J gene: TRBJ2-7
clone size: many
D gene: TRBD2
V gene: TRBV28
CDR3 protein: CASSRGTSGEYEQYF
CDR3 DNA: TGTGCCAGCAGCCGAGGGACTAGCGGTGAATACGAGCAGTACTTC

J gene: TRBJ2-1
clone size: .
D gene: TRBD1
V gene: TRBV7-9
CDR3 protein: CASSSGTVDYNEQFF
CDR3 DNA: TGTGCCAGCAGCTCCGGGACAGTGGACTACAATGAGCAGTTCTTC

J gene: TRBJ2-2
clone size: .
D gene: TRBD2
V gene: TRBV20-1
CDR3 protein: CSLTSGLNTGELFF
CDR3 DNA: TGCAGTTTGACTAGCGGACTCAACACCGGGGAGCTGTTTTTT

J gene: TRBJ1-1
clone size: many
D gene: .
V gene: TRBV28
CDR3 protein: CASFLGGGTEAFF
CDR3 DNA: TGTGCCAGCTTTCTAGGGGGGGGCACTGAAGCTTTCTTT

J gene: TRBJ1-2
clone size: few
D gene: .
V gene: TRBV7-3
CDR3 protein: CASSLKLGDGGYTF
CDR3 DNA: TGTGCCAGCAGCTTGAAATTGGGGGACGGGGGCTACACCTTC

J gene: TRBJ2-7
clone size: many
D gene: TRBD2
V gene: TRBV7-2
CDR3 protein: CASSSRTSGSYEQYF
CDR3 DNA: TGTGCCAGCAGCTCAAGGACTAGCGGGAGCTACGAGCAGTACTTC

J gene: TRBJ2-1
clone size: many
D gene: .
V gene: TRBV18
CDR3 protein: CASSPSNEQFF
CDR3 DNA: TGTGCCAGCTCACCGAGCAATGAGCAGTTCTTC